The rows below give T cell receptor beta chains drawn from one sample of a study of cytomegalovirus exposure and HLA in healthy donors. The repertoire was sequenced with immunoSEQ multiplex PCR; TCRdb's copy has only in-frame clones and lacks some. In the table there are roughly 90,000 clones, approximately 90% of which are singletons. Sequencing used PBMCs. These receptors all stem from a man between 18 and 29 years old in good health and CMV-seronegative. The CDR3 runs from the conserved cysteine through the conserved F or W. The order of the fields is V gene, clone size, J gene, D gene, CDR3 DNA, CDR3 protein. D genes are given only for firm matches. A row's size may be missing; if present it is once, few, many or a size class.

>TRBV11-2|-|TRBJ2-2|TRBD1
TGTGCCAGCAGTCAGGGGGTCAGCGCGAACACCGGGGAGCTGTTTTTT
CASSQGVSANTGELFF
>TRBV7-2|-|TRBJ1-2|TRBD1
TGTGCCAGCAGCCTATTTGACAGGGGGCATGGCTACACCTTC
CASSLFDRGHGYTF
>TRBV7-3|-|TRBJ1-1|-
TGTGCCAGCAGCCCCACCCAGGGGTCTTACACTGAAGCTTTCTTT
CASSPTQGSYTEAFF
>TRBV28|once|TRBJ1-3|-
TGTGCCAGCAGTTTATGGCCGGCGGCAGTCCTATATTTT
CASSLWPAAVLYF
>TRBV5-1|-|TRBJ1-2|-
TGCGCCAGCAGCTTCCAGGGATCGGCATATGGCTACACCTTC
CASSFQGSAYGYTF
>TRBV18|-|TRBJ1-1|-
TGTGCCAGCTCACCAGGGGCCCGGTCCTTGAAAGCTTTCTTT
CASSPGARSLKAFF
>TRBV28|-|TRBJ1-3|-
TGTGCCAGCAGTTTAACGGCGGGTTGGGTGGCCGGTCCTGGTAACACCATATATTTT
CASSLTAGWVAGPGNTIYF
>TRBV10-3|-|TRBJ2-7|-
TGTGCCATCAGTGACAGGGGTTCATACGAGCAGTACTTC
CAISDRGSYEQYF
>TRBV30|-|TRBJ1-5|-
TGTGCCTGGAGTGGCAGTCTGGATCAGCCCCAGCATTTT
CAWSGSLDQPQHF
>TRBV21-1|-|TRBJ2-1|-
TGTGCCAGCAGCAAAGAGGGACAGGGTCGTCCCCCGCCGTGCAATGAGCAGTTCTTC
CASSKEGQGRPPPCNEQFF
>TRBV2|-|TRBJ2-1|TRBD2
TGTGCCAGCAGTTGGACTAGCGGGAGTCGGAATGAGCAGTTCTTC
CASSWTSGSRNEQFF
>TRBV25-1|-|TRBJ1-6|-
TGTGCCAGCAGTCGAGATGTTAATTCACCCCTCCACTTT
CASSRDVNSPLHF
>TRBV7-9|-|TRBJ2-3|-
TGTGCCAGCAGCTTAGTAATAGCCGGCACAGATACGCAGTATTTT
CASSLVIAGTDTQYF
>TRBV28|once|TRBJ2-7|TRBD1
TGTGCCAGCAGTTTGGGGGGGACAGGGGCTCTCGAGCAGTACTTC
CASSLGGTGALEQYF
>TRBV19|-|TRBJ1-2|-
TGTGCCAGTAATCAGGGGATCTATGGCTACACCTTC
CASNQGIYGYTF
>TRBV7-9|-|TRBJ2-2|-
TGTGCCAGCAGCTCTAACAGGGTCCCCGGGGAGCTGTTTTTT
CASSSNRVPGELFF
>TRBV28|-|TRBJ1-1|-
TGTGCCAGCAAGGGGGGGGACACTGAAGCTTTCTTT
CASKGGDTEAFF
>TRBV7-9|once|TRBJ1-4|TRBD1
TGTGCCAGCAGCATCGGACAGGCAACTAATGAAAAACTGTTTTTT
CASSIGQATNEKLFF
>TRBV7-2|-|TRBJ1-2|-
TGTGCCAGCAGCCTAATTACAGCTAACTATGGCTACACCTTC
CASSLITANYGYTF
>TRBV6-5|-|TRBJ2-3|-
TGTGCCAGCAGACGTACAGGGATAGGAGATACGCAGTATTTT
CASRRTGIGDTQYF